This T cell receptor (beta chain) was sequenced for a study of CD8 T cells in ankylosing spondylitis listed by TCRdb under 2017. Concerning the study at large: To find TCR variants linked to disease, the study profiled T cell receptor beta repertoires in ankylosing spondylitis patients and healthy donors. The full study cohort comprised 20 to 30 ankylosing spondylitis patients and 110 or so healthy donors. Peripheral blood samples were taken, and synovial fluid was additionally collected from ankylosing spondylitis patients. The investigation overall reported the following: Some TCR beta motif variants had previously been reported in synovial fluid and blood of reactive arthritis patients, which suggested common disease-initiation mechanisms. According to the report, matched synovial fluid samples from ankylosing spondylitis patients were significantly enriched for the disease-linked clones. Blood from ankylosing spondylitis patients appeared to be characterized by a TCR beta motif made up of under ten highly homologous amino acid variants. The disease-linked clones had a CD8+ phenotype and were found at relatively low frequencies in peripheral blood.

As to this clonotype: Its antigen specificity is not known. Nothing much larger sits one base from this clone, and base qualities are not available.

Inclusive of the bounding cysteine and phenylalanine, the CDR3 is 12 residues long. Only the CDR3 region is kept as DNA, spanning 36 bases read in frame from base 1. V is clipped by 0 bases and J by 6 bases, and the sequence between their germline boundaries is 8 bases long. The germline V gene (reference sequence) supplies CDR1 GTSNPN and CDR2 SVGIG. Sequencing used an Illumina HiSeq 2500. Quantitative 5'-RACE with molecular barcodes was the method used to prepare the TCR beta libraries. As for how the authors treated the data: A new computational method based on a probabilistic model of VDJ rearrangement was used to identify disease-linked TCR variants. TCRdb reworked the public reads: Q25 trimming with fastp, MiXCR clone assembly, productive beta chains retained. CDR3 protein sequences are deduplicated, and each keeps its most common genes and DNA. TCRdb assigned the V and J calls; the authors' analysis was not used. The table for this sample lists about 190,000 distinct CDR3 sequences; over 10% of them were counted only once. Approximately 11% of the sample lies in the top ten.

The chain is encoded by TRBV30 joined to TRBJ1-2, with no D gene named confidently. This TCR came from a female donor with ankylosing spondylitis or in good health (not recorded which). Input material: blood, either unsorted or a sorted T cell fraction (not recorded which). The DNA is as follows: TGTGCCTGGAGTGTACCCGGGGATGGCTACACCTTC. It translates to CAWSVPGDGYTF.